This TCR beta chain came from a study of blood T cell repertoires in COVID-19. Across the study: Material from acute and convalescent COVID-19 was sourced from the United States, Italy and Spain. Sources were T cells, B-cell-depleted T cells, or PBMCs; the material itself was cDNA or gDNA.

Authors' methods: Estimation of nucleated cell counts was performed using reference gene primer amplification. Data came from immunoSEQ multiplex PCR; TCRdb stores just in-frame clones and leaves some out. The V and J calls and the clone size are those of that table, but D and trimming were determined from the DNA. The data show about 53,000 clones, just under 80% seen once. From germline, CDR1 is LNHNV and CDR2 YYDKDF (reference sequence). Trimming removed 0 bases from V and 2 bases from J; junction bases left unmatched: 12. The CDR3 spans 18 residues. The TCR originated in a human donor with active or convalescent COVID-19. The donor label of this sample is uncertain. V is TRBV15 and J is TRBJ2-7, with 8 bases that match TRBD2. Sequencing was done on a sample of peripheral blood. CDR3 loop: CATSRDYMRGVYAYEQYF. CDR3 coding DNA: TGTGCCACCAGCAGAGATTATATGCGGGGGGTATATGCCTACGAGCAGTACTTC.